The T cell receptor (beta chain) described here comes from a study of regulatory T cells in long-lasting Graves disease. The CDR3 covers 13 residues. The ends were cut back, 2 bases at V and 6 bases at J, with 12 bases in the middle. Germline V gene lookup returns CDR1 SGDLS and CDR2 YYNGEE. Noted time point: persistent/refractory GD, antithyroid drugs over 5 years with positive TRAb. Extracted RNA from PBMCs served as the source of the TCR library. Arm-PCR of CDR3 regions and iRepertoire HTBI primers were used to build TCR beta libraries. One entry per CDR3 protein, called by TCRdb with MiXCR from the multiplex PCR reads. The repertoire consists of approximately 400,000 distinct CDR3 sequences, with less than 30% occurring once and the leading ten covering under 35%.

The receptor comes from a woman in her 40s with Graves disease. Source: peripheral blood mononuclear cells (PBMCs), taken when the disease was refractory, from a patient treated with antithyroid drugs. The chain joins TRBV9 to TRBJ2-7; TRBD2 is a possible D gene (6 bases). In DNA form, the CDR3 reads TGTGCCAGCAGCGTTTGGGAGGATGGCGAGCAGTACTTC. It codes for CASSVWEDGEQYF.